The 24 T cell receptor beta chains reported below all come from one sample, sequenced in a study of CD8+ T cells in alopecia areata. The treatment: oral pan-JAK inhibitor, 5-10 mg twice daily. Extracted RNA was reverse transcribed, and the resulting cDNA served as sequencing template. Repertoires were generated with immunoSEQ multiplex PCR, while TCRdb's copy carries only in-frame clones and drops some. The sample lists 150,000 to 200,000 clones; 60% were seen once. Sequences were derived from CD4+ T cells sorted from blood, sampled at week 24, from a patient treated with tofacitinib. These receptors were obtained from a human donor with alopecia areata.

The table lists this clone with a few counts. V usage is TRBV6-6 and J usage is TRBJ1-1; D is uncertain. Germline lookup yields CDR1 MNHNY and CDR2 SVGAGI (reference sequence). V dropped 7 bases and J dropped 1 base, with 10 bases sitting between them. This CDR3 has 13 residues. The chain's CDR3 is CASTPEGNTEAFF. DNA of the CDR3: TGTGCCAGCACTCCCGAGGGGAACACTGAAGCTTTCTTT.

The chain couples TRBV6-6 to TRBJ2-5; D may match TRBD1 or TRBD2 (5 bases each). This CDR3 region has 13 residues. The V end was cut by 10 bases, the J end by 1 base, with 13 bases between. Per germline, CDR1 MNHNY and CDR2 SVGAGI (reference sequence). The CDR3 protein is CATARDLQETQYF. CDR3 sequence (DNA): TGTGCCACTGCCCGGGACCTCCAAGAGACCCAGTACTTC.

CDR3 sequence reads: CASSLVPEGTEAFF. The DNA of the CDR3 is TGTGCCAGCAGCTTAGTCCCCGAGGGCACTGAAGCTTTCTTT. J is TRBJ1-1 and V is TRBV7-6; D gene uncertain. In germline, CDR1 is SGHVS, CDR2 FNYEAQ. The CDR3 extends over 14 amino acids. The ends were cut back, 1 base at V and 4 bases at J, with 10 bases in the middle. Together with reference TRBV7-6 and TRBJ1-1, the CDR3 gives the full variable domain: GAGVSQSPRYKVTKRGQDVALRCDPISGHVSLYWYRQALGQGPEFLTYFNYEAQQDKSGLPNDRFSAERPEGSISTLTIQRTEQRDSAMYRCASSLVPEGTEAFFGQGTRLTVV.

This clone was picked up a small number of times. The chain uses TRBV29-1 and TRBJ1-1; D is unclear. Germline lookup yields CDR1 SQVTM and CDR2 ANQGSEA. This CDR3 is 12 amino acids long. V lost 1 base to trimming and J lost 4 bases, with 7 bases between them. In nucleotides, the CDR3 is TGCAGCGTTGAAGTGGGGTTCACTGAAGCTTTCTTT. Encoded protein: CSVEVGFTEAFF.

V is TRBV9 and J is TRBJ1-1; D call uncertain. V gave up 0 bases and J gave up 0 bases, with 9 bases separating them. This CDR3 contains 15 residues. Looked up from germline, CDR1 is SGDLS and CDR2 is YYNGEE. The CDR3 DNA reads as TGTGCCAGCAGCGTAGCTGTGGGGATGAACACTGAAGCTTTCTTT. This codes for CASSVAVGMNTEAFF.

With respect to this clone: This CDR3 is also generated by other DNA sequences in the sample. The genes are TRBV29-1 and TRBJ2-6; D is possibly TRBD1 (5 bases). This CDR3 spans 13 amino acids. V gave up 6 bases and J gave up 0 bases, with 6 bases separating them. CDR1 is SQVTM, CDR2 ANQGSEA, per germline. CDR3 coding DNA: TGCAGCGTCCAGGGCTCTGGGGCCAACGTCCTGACTTTC. Its protein is CSVQGSGANVLTF.

This rearrangement joins TRBV30 to TRBJ2-1; 10 positions match TRBD2. Unmatched junction bases numbered 7, after V lost 0 bases and J lost 5 bases. The CDR3 runs 16 residues. CDR1 and CDR2 from the germline V gene are GTSNPN and SVGIG (reference sequence). The CDR3 loop is CAWSVRLAGANNEQFF. In DNA, the CDR3 is TGTGCCTGGAGTGTACGGCTAGCGGGGGCCAACAATGAGCAGTTCTTC.

The V gene is TRBV2, the J gene TRBJ2-1; D is perhaps TRBD2 (7 bases). V shed 7 bases and J shed 8 bases, with 15 bases lying between them. This CDR3 spans 13 amino acids. CDR1 and CDR2 (germline): SNHLY, FYNNEI. The CDR3 sequence is CASTGGPYHEQFF. CDR3 bases: TGTGCCAGCACCGGGGGGCCTTACCATGAGCAGTTCTTC.

The J gene is TRBJ2-5, the V gene TRBV9, with 8 bases lining up with TRBD1. Per germline, CDR1 SGDLS and CDR2 YYNGEE. With V trimmed by 3 bases and J by 2 bases, 3 bases remained unmatched. CDR3 length: 14 residues. CDR3 nucleotides: TGTGCCAGCAGCGACAACAGGGGGCAAGAGACCCAGTACTTC. Its protein is CASSDNRGQETQYF.

The gene calls are TRBV30 and TRBJ1-6; no definite D call. CDR1 GTSNPN and CDR2 SVGIG come from the germline V gene (reference sequence). The CDR3 loop spans 13 amino acids. Trimming took off 3 bases at V and 6 bases at J, with 9 bases between the two ends. CDR3: CAWRAGVNSPLHF. In DNA form, the CDR3 reads TGTGCCTGGAGGGCCGGGGTTAATTCACCCCTCCACTTT.

This clone was counted a single time. V is TRBV7-2 and J is TRBJ2-7; tentative D call: TRBD2 (5 bases). The ends were cut back, 3 bases at V and 4 bases at J, with 13 bases in the middle. The CDR3 spans 14 residues. Per the germline V gene, CDR1 is SGHTA and CDR2 is FQGNSA. CDR3 protein: CASSFRGFVYEQYF. As DNA, the CDR3 is TGTGCCAGCAGCTTTCGGGGATTCGTTTACGAGCAGTACTTC. Using reference TRBV7-2 and TRBJ2-7 for the parts outside the CDR3, the full variable domain is GAGVSQSPSNKVTEKGKDVELRCDPISGHTALYWYRQSLGQGLEFLIYFQGNSAPDKSGLPSDRFSAERTGGSVSTLTIQRTQQEDSAVYLCASSFRGFVYEQYFGPGTRLTVT.

V usage is TRBV25-1 and J usage is TRBJ2-1, with D uncertain. The ends were cut back, 3 bases at V and 10 bases at J, with 7 bases in the middle. CDR1 is MGHDK, CDR2 SYGVNS, per germline. The CDR3 totals 11 residues. The chain's CDR3 is CASSEGVEQFF. The CDR3 region has the DNA TGTGCCAGCAGTGAGGGCGTCGAGCAGTTCTTC.

A few counts support this clone. The rearrangement uses TRBV7-9 and TRBJ1-1; D gene unclear. Germline CDR1 reads SEHNR; CDR2 reads FQNEAQ (reference sequence). CDR3 length: 12 amino acids. V was trimmed by 8 bases and J by 3 bases, leaving 10 bases between them. In DNA, the CDR3 is TGTGCCAGCGCGGGCCGAGACACTGAAGCTTTCTTT. This gives the protein CASAGRDTEAFF.

This clone was detected only a few times. The chain is built from TRBV29-1 and TRBJ1-2, with TRBD1 matching 12 bases. Germline values: CDR1 SQVTM, CDR2 ANQGSEA. Trimming cost V 5 bases and J 6 bases; bases outside gene matches: 7. This CDR3 is 14 amino acids long. The CDR3 loop reads CSVTPGTGGDGYTF. In DNA, the CDR3 is TGCAGCGTTACCCCCGGGACAGGGGGCGATGGCTACACCTTC.

This chain joins TRBV30 and TRBJ1-4; TRBD1 agrees at 10 bases. V lost 0 bases, J lost 0 bases, and 7 bases stayed unmatched. The CDR3 is 18 amino acids. Germline CDR1 GTSNPN, CDR2 SVGIG (reference sequence). DNA of the CDR3: TGTGCCTGGAGTGTACGGGCCGGGACAGGGGCAACTAATGAAAAACTGTTTTTT. This sequence encodes CAWSVRAGTGATNEKLFF. The full variable domain, rest sourced from reference TRBV30 and TRBJ1-4, is SQTIHQWPATLVQPVGSPLSLECTVEGTSNPNLYWYRQAAGRGLQLLFYSVGIGQISSEVPQNLSASRPQDRQFILSSKKLLLSDSGFYLCAWSVRAGTGATNEKLFFGSGTQLSVL.

This clone has a handful of counts. The V call is TRBV6-5, the J call TRBJ2-6; D remains unclear. This CDR3 is built from 15 residues. Trimming cost V 2 bases and J 0 bases, with 5 bases left between them. Per the germline V gene, CDR1 is MNHEY and CDR2 is SVGAGI. CDR3 in DNA: TGTGCCAGCAGTTACATACTCTCTGGGGCCAACGTCCTGACTTTC. It encodes CASSYILSGANVLTF.

This clone has a single count. In nucleotides, the CDR3 is TGTGCCAGCAGTGGAGTGTCTAGCTACAGCTCCTACGAGCAGTACTTC. Translating it yields CASSGVSSYSSYEQYF. The chain links TRBV25-1 to TRBJ2-7; weak D call: TRBD2 (5 bases). Germline V gene sequence: CDR1 MGHDK, CDR2 SYGVNS. Trimming removed 4 bases at V and 0 bases at J, with 16 bases between. The CDR3 length is 16 residues.

This clone was seen at least ten times. This sequence joins TRBV6-1 and TRBJ1-2, with unresolved D. Germline CDR1 is MNHNS and CDR2 is SASEGT. V gave up 6 bases and J gave up 8 bases, with 13 bases separating them. The CDR3 is 12 residues long. The DNA for the CDR3 is TGTGCCAGCAGCCGATCCGGCCTCGGCTACACCTTC. This encodes CASSRSGLGYTF.

The chain combines TRBV29-1 with TRBJ1-1; no firm D call. The germline V and J ends were trimmed by 4 bases and 4 bases, with 10 bases remaining between them. From germline, CDR1 is SQVTM and CDR2 ANQGSEA. The CDR3 loop spans 12 amino acids. CDR3 nucleotides: TGCAGCGTTGGACACGGGGTCACTGAAGCTTTCTTT. Amino acids: CSVGHGVTEAFF. Drawing the rest from reference TRBV29-1 and TRBJ1-1, the complete variable domain is SAVISQKPSRDICQRGTSLTIQCQVDSQVTMMFWYRQQPGQSLTLIATANQGSEATYESGFVIDKFPISRPNLTFSTLTVSNMSPEDSSIYLCSVGHGVTEAFFGQGTRLTVV.

This clone was detected only a few times. The chain employs TRBV25-1 and TRBJ1-2; D is undetermined. The germline V gene has CDR1 MGHDK and CDR2 SYGVNS. This CDR3 comprises 13 residues. V lost 3 bases and J lost 4, with 9 bases in between. CDR3 amino acids: CASSEAGSYGYTF. CDR3 DNA: TGTGCCAGCAGTGAGGCCGGAAGCTATGGCTACACCTTC.

This chain uses TRBV29-1 with TRBJ2-1; D unclear. Germline CDR1 reads SQVTM; CDR2 reads ANQGSEA. This CDR3 has 13 amino acids. CDR3 coding DNA: TGCAGTGCAAAGGGCGCTAACGCGTATGAGCAGTTCTTC. Translation: CSAKGANAYEQFF.

V gene TRBV29-1 combines with J gene TRBJ2-7; D is ambiguous. This CDR3 contains 11 residues. Germline CDR1 is SQVTM and CDR2 is ANQGSEA. Trimming took off 1 base at V and 6 bases at J, with 7 bases between the two ends. CDR3 sequence: CSVEGVSEQYF. The CDR3 nucleotides read TGCAGCGTTGAAGGGGTAAGCGAGCAGTACTTC.

The chain links TRBV29-1 to TRBJ2-7; D not resolved. The CDR3 is made up of 14 amino acids. Germline CDR1 SQVTM, CDR2 ANQGSEA. V dropped 5 bases and J dropped 0 bases, with 14 bases sitting between them. The DNA for the CDR3 is TGCAGCGTTTCTTCATGGCAGAGCTCCTACGAGCAGTACTTC. As protein: CSVSSWQSSYEQYF.

This clone was observed a handful of times. This specimen includes other DNA sequences encoding the same CDR3. This chain connects TRBV20-1 to TRBJ1-4; D may be TRBD1 (5 bases). V was clipped by 3 bases and J by 8 bases, with 7 bases between them. CDR1 and CDR2 from the germline V gene are DFQATT and SNEGSKA (reference sequence). This CDR3 has 11 residues. CDR3 bases: TGCAGTGCTAGGGGGCAGGAAAAACTGTTTTTT. Translating gives CSARGQEKLFF.